This T cell receptor (beta chain) was retrieved from a study of blood T cell repertoires in COVID-19. About the study: COVID-19 samples collected from the United States, Italy and Spain covered acute and convalescent phases.

This CDR3 is built from 18 residues. Germline V CDR1 and CDR2: KGHSH, LQKENI. With V trimmed by 0 bases and J by 6 bases, 9 bases remained unmatched. Original handling: Reference gene primer amplification yielded estimated nucleated cell counts. Method: immunoSEQ multiplex PCR; TCRdb's copy keeps in-frame clones and lacks some. Clone size and V and J calls were adopted from that table, with D and trimming inferred from the DNA. The sample has about 380,000 clones, approximately 87% seen once. The chain uses TRBV18 and TRBJ1-6; 9 positions agree with TRBD1. This clonotype originated in a man in his thirties or forties who had recovered from COVID-19. Material for sequencing was PBMCs or T cells enriched from blood (not recorded which). As DNA, the CDR3 is TGTGCCAGCTCACCACCGGTGTCACAGGGGGCGCGTAATTCACCCCTCCACTTT. As protein: CASSPPVSQGARNSPLHF.